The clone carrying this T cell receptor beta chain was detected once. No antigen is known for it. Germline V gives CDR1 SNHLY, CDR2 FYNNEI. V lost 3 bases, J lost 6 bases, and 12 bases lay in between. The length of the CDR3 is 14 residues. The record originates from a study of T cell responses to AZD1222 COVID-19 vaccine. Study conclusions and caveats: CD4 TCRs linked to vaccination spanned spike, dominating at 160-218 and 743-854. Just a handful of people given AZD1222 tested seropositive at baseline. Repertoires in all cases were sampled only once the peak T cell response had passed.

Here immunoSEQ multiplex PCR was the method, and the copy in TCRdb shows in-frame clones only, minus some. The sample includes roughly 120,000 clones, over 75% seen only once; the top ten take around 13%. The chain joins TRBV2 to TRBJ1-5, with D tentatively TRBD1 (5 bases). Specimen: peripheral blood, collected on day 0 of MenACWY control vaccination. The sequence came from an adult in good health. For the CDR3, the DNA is TGTGCCAGCAGTGACGGGGGGACGGCTCAGCCCCAGCATTTT. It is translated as CASSDGGTAQPQHF. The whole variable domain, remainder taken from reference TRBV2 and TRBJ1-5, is EPEVTQTPSHQVTQMGQEVILRCVPISNHLYFYWYRQILGQKVEFLVSFYNNEISEKSEIFDDQFSVERPDGSNFTLKIRSTKLEDSAMYFCASSDGGTAQPQHFGDGTRLSIL.